The T cell receptor (beta chain) under discussion was sequenced for a study of breast tumors, draining lymph nodes, adjacent tissues. Study observations and caveats: Luminal-like breast cancer showed significantly greater tumor-nontumor repertoire similarity than basal-like breast cancer did.

TCRdb re-analysed the multiplex PCR reads in MiXCR, keeping a single row per CDR3 protein. The sample includes around 150,000 distinct CDR3 sequences, roughly 33% of them seen just once. Germline lookup yields CDR1 MNHEY and CDR2 SVGEGT. Trimming took off 5 bases at V and 4 bases at J, with 14 bases between the two ends. This CDR3 comprises 14 residues. The lymph nodes were axillary draining lymph nodes from breast cancer patients. Comments on this clonotype: Its antigen is undetermined.

The TCR comes from a female donor with breast cancer. Some clones in this sample may be carry-over from other donors' samples. The rearrangement links TRBV6-2 or TRBV6-3 to TRBJ1-2; D uncertain. Sequenced: axillary lymph node tissue. DNA of the CDR3: TGTGCCAGCAGTCTACACCACCTCGCCTATGGCTACACCTTC. Translated, it gives CASSLHHLAYGYTF.